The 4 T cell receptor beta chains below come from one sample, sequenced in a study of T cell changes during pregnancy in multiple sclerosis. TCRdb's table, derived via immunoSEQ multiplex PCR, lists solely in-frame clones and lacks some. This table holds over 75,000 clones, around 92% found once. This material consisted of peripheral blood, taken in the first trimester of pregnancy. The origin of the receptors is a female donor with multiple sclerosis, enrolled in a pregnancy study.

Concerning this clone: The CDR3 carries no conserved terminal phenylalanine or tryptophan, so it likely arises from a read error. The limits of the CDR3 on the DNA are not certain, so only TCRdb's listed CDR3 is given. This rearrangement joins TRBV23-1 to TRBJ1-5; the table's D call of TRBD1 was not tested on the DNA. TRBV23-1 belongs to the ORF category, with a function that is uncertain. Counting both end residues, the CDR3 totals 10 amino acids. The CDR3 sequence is CASSQAARGI.

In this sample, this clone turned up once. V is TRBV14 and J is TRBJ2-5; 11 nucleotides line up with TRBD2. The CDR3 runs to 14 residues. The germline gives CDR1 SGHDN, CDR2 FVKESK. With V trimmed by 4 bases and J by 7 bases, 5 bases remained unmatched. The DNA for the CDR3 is TGTGCCAGCAGCCCGACTAGCGGGAAGGGGACCCAGTACTTC. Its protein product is CASSPTSGKGTQYF.

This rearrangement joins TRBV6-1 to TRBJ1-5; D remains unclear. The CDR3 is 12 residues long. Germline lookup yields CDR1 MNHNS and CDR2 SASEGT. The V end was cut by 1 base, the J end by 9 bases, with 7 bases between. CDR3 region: CASSEVGLPQHF. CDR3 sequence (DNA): TGTGCCAGCAGTGAAGTGGGCCTGCCCCAGCATTTT.

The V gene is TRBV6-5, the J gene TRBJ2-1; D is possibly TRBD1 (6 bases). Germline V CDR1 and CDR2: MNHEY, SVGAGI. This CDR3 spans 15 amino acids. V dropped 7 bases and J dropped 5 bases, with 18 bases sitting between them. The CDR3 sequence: CASTGMRGFNNEQFF. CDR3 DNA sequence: TGTGCCAGCACCGGTATGAGGGGGTTTAACAATGAGCAGTTCTTC.